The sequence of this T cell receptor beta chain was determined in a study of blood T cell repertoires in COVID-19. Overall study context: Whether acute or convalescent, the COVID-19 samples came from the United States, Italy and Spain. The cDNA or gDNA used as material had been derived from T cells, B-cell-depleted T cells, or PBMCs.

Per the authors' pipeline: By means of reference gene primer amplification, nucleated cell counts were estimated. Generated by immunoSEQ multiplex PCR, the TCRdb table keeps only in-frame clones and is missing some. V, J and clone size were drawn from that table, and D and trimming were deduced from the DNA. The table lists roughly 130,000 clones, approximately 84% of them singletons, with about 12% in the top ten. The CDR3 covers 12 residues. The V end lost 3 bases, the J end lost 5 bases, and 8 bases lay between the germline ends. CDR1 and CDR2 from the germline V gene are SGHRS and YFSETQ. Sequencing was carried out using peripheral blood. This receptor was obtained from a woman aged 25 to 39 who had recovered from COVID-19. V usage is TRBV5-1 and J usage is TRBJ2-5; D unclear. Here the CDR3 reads CASSSGGETQYF. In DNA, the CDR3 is TGCGCCAGCAGCTCAGGTGGGGAGACCCAGTACTTC.